The T cell receptor beta chain under discussion was sequenced for a study of blood T cell repertoires in COVID-19. Study at large: T cells, B-cell-depleted T cells, or PBMCs supplied cDNA or gDNA.

Assay used: immunoSEQ multiplex PCR; TCRdb lists only in-frame clones, some missing. The data hold 300,000 to 400,000 clones, with more than 70% observed a single time. It was during active infection that Seattle patients were enrolled and then longitudinally followed. The CDR3 spans 16 residues. The junction had 3 bases not matched to a gene; V was cut back by 0 bases and J by 4 bases. Germline CDR1 SGDLS, CDR2 YYNGEE. J is TRBJ2-6 and V is TRBV9; the match to TRBD2 covers 8 bases. The TCR was taken from a woman aged 65 to 85 with COVID-19, enrolled during active disease. Material for sequencing was peripheral blood. The CDR3 nucleotides read TGTGCCAGCAGCGTAGCGGGGGGGCTAGGGGCCAACGTCCTGACTTTC. Protein sequence: CASSVAGGLGANVLTF.